A single sample is the source of the 14 T cell receptor beta chains below, sequenced in a study of blood T cell repertoires in COVID-19 (dated by TCRdb to the early 2020s). Libraries came from the immunoSEQ multiplex PCR assay. This is the immuneACCESS table as TCRdb keeps it, with only in-frame sequences that have V and J called. A part of the clones is gone; compared with another copy, unresolved V genes explain less than half, and the rest is unexplained. This sample has about 170,000 clones in its table, and more than 70% of those were observed once. The ten largest clonotypes hold roughly 10% of the sample. The sequenced sample was peripheral blood. The source of these receptors is an elderly woman with active or convalescent COVID-19.

The J gene is TRBJ2-1, the V gene TRBV7-9, with a possible D match to TRBD1 (6 bases). V lost 5 bases to trimming and J lost 9 bases, with 20 bases between them. Germline CDR1 and CDR2: SEHNR and FQNEAQ (reference sequence). The length of the CDR3 is 15 residues. CDR3 region: CASSPPTGVLSEQFF. The CDR3 region has the DNA TGTGCCAGCAGCCCCCCGACAGGTGTCCTTTCTGAGCAGTTCTTC.

The chain has TRBV5-1 and TRBJ2-7; weak D call: TRBD2 (6 bases). Germline V CDR1 and CDR2: SGHRS, YFSETQ. This CDR3 contains 14 residues. V dropped 4 bases and J dropped 1 base, with 12 bases sitting between them. The CDR3 here is CASSPGGESYEQYF. The CDR3 DNA sequence: TGCGCCAGCAGCCCTGGCGGGGAATCCTACGAGCAGTACTTC.

The chain carries TRBV7-3 and TRBJ2-3, with D possibly TRBD2 on 5 matching bases. Germline V lookup: CDR1 SGHTA, CDR2 FQGTGA. The CDR3 runs to 13 residues. The V and J ends lost 3 bases and 6 bases respectively, with 10 bases between them. The CDR3 is CASSLGDWDTQYF. For the CDR3, the DNA is TGTGCCAGCAGCTTGGGAGACTGGGATACGCAGTATTTT.

The chain recombines TRBV6-4 with TRBJ2-1; possibly TRBD1 for D (6 bases). The germline V gene encodes CDR1 MRHNA and CDR2 SNTAGT. This CDR3 comprises 12 residues. V was cut by 3 bases and J by 8 bases, with 8 bases left in between. CDR3: CASSEKGDEQFF. CDR3 nucleotide sequence: TGTGCCAGCAGTGAAAAGGGGGATGAGCAGTTCTTC.

CDR3 region: CASSYVPGQGLSSYEQYF. The DNA of the CDR3 is TGTGCCAGCAGTTACGTGCCGGGACAGGGCTTGAGCTCCTACGAGCAGTACTTC. The chain recombines TRBV6-2 or TRBV6-3 with TRBJ2-7; 9 bases line up with TRBD1. The CDR3 contains 18 residues. V was clipped by 2 bases and J by 0 bases; unmatched bases: 11. Germline V gene lookup returns CDR1 MNHEY and CDR2 SVGEGT.

The chain employs TRBV2 and TRBJ2-3; D possibly corresponds to TRBD2 (6 bases). Germline CDR1 SNHLY, CDR2 FYNNEI. The CDR3 has 14 amino acids. Trimming took 7 bases from V and 8 from J, leaving 19 bases between them. CDR3 bases: TGTGCCAGCACCGGGGACTCTTGGACGGGTACGCAGTATTTT. Translation: CASTGDSWTGTQYF.

This clone has just a few counts. The DNA of the CDR3 is TGTGCCTGGAGTGTAAGAGGTAACAGGCTAATGGGCGAGCAGTACTTC. Translated: CAWSVRGNRLMGEQYF. The rearrangement joins TRBV30 to TRBJ2-7, with D possibly TRBD1 on 5 matching bases. V gave up 0 bases and J gave up 6 bases, with 21 bases separating them. The CDR3 covers 16 residues. CDR1 and CDR2 from the germline V gene are GTSNPN and SVGIG (reference sequence).

The chain is built from TRBV11-3 and TRBJ2-3; TRBD1 agrees at 7 bases. Per germline, CDR1 SGHNT and CDR2 YENEEA. This CDR3 is built from 14 residues. V lost 5 bases and J lost 5; bases outside the gene matches: 7. In DNA, the CDR3 is TGTGCCAGCAGCCGCCGACAGGGCGGAGATACGCAGTATTTT. Its protein product is CASSRRQGGDTQYF. The whole variable domain, filled in from reference TRBV11-3 and TRBJ2-3, reads EAGVVQSPRYKIIEKKQPVAFWCNPISGHNTLYWYLQNLGQGPELLIRYENEEAVDDSQLPKDRFSAERLKGVDSTLKIQPAELGDSAVYLCASSRRQGGDTQYFGPGTRLTVL.

The rearrangement joins TRBV18 to TRBJ1-1; a weak D match, TRBD1 (5 bases). Per germline, CDR1 KGHSH and CDR2 LQKENI. Trimming took off 5 bases at V and 1 base at J, with 8 bases between the two ends. The length of the CDR3 is 13 residues. This chain's CDR3 is CASSSGGNTEAFF. CDR3 DNA: TGTGCCAGCTCATCGGGGGGGAACACTGAAGCTTTCTTT.

The rearrangement joins TRBV7-3 to TRBJ2-7, with 8 bases identical to TRBD2. V trimming: 2 bases; J trimming: 6 bases; junction bases outside the gene matches: 9. The CDR3 length is 15 residues. From germline, CDR1 is SGHTA and CDR2 FQGTGA. The CDR3 reads CASSLGGSGKSEQYF. The CDR3 DNA reads as TGTGCCAGCAGCTTAGGCGGTAGCGGGAAGTCCGAGCAGTACTTC.

V and J are TRBV5-6 and TRBJ2-5; 11 bases are shared with TRBD2. With V trimmed by 1 base and J by 5 bases, 1 base remained unmatched. Germline V lookup: CDR1 SGHDT, CDR2 YYEEEE. The CDR3 totals 14 residues. CDR3 coding DNA: TGTGCCAGCAGCTTGTTAGCGGGGGGGGAGACCCAGTACTTC. It yields the protein CASSLLAGGETQYF.

The chain couples TRBV4-1 to TRBJ1-3, with D possibly being TRBD1 (6 bases). Germline CDR1 reads MGHRA; CDR2 reads YSYEKL. The V end lost 1 base, the J end lost 0 bases, and 19 bases lay between the germline ends. The CDR3 loop spans 19 amino acids. CDR3 nucleotides: TGCGCCAGCAGCCAAGGCCGATTGGGGCAGGGGTTCTCTGGAAACACCATATATTTT. It yields the protein CASSQGRLGQGFSGNTIYF.

The chain joins TRBV4-1 to TRBJ2-7, with 10 bases lining up with TRBD1. From germline, CDR1 is MGHRA and CDR2 YSYEKL. The trim removed 5 bases at V and 5 bases at J, leaving 9 bases unmatched. The CDR3 sequence is 15 residues long. CDR3 loop: CASSSRTGGIDEQYF. The CDR3 DNA sequence: TGCGCCAGCAGCTCAAGGACAGGGGGGATTGACGAGCAGTACTTC.

J is TRBJ2-6 and V is TRBV19, with D hard to call. The CDR3 is 15 amino acids. V gave up 3 bases and J gave up 5 bases, with 11 bases separating them. Germline V CDR1 and CDR2: LNHDA, SQIVND (reference sequence). The CDR3: CASSIWSGRANVLTF. For the CDR3, the DNA is TGTGCCAGTAGTATCTGGAGTGGTAGGGCCAACGTCCTGACTTTC.